This T cell receptor (beta chain) was profiled in a study of T cell responses to AZD1222 COVID-19 vaccine. Study outcomes and limitations: Nearly half of unique spike-specific TCRs reportedly avoided B.1.351 and B.1.1.7 mutated regions. Donors skewed white British and female; clonal diversity was possibly underestimated.

A word on this clone: The antigen is unknown.

The V gene end was trimmed by 6 bases and the J gene end by 6 bases; junction bases not matched to a gene: 8. CDR1 MNHNY and CDR2 SVGAGI come from the germline V gene (reference sequence). The CDR3 runs 15 residues. Sequenced by immunoSEQ multiplex PCR; TCRdb stores in-frame clones only, minus some. The sample records about 150,000 clones, approximately 90% being singletons. The J gene is TRBJ1-5, the V gene TRBV6-6, with 10 bases lining up with TRBD1. Source: peripheral blood, taken on day 0 of MenACWY control vaccination. The clonotype originates from an adult in good health. Here the CDR3 DNA reads TGTGCCAGCAGGCAAGGACAGGGGGTAGGTCAGCCCCAGCATTTT. This gives the protein CASRQGQGVGQPQHF.